These T cell receptor beta chains were read from a single sample in a study of T-cell reconstitution after alpha-beta-depleted transplantation in children. Each CDR3 protein gets one entry after TCRdb re-called the PCR reads with MiXCR. The sample lists more than 400,000 distinct CDR3 sequences; around two fifths were seen once. The source was PBMCs, collected before TCRalphabeta/CD19-depleted stem cell transplant. The receptors here all came from a girl aged 2-9 years with aplastic anemia, due to receive a stem cell transplant. Both conserved end residues are part of each CDR3. Fields, in order: clone size, D gene, V gene, J gene, CDR3 DNA, CDR3 protein. D genes are given only for firm matches. Not every row has a clone size; where given, it reads once, few, many or a size class.

clone_size: few; d_call: -; v_call: TRBV4-1; j_call: TRBJ2-1; cdr3_nt: TGCGCCAGCAGCCAGGACCGGGAAAGCCAGTTCTTC; cdr3_aa: CASSQDRESQFF
clone_size: few; d_call: -; v_call: TRBV12-5; j_call: TRBJ2-1; cdr3_nt: TGTGCTAGTGGTTTGGTACTAGGGAGACAGACTTACAATGAGCAGTTCTTC; cdr3_aa: CASGLVLGRQTYNEQFF
clone_size: -; d_call: -; v_call: TRBV5-1; j_call: TRBJ2-5; cdr3_nt: TGCGCCAGCAGCTTGGAATCCTTCCAAGAGACCCAGTACTTC; cdr3_aa: CASSLESFQETQYF
clone_size: many; d_call: -; v_call: TRBV7-9; j_call: TRBJ1-5; cdr3_nt: TGTGCCAGCAGTGCGAACCGGGATCATGCTCAGCCCCAGCATTTT; cdr3_aa: CASSANRDHAQPQHF
clone_size: many; d_call: -; v_call: TRBV5-1; j_call: TRBJ2-7; cdr3_nt: TGCGCCAGCACTTGGGGAGACAGTTACTACGAGCAGTACTTC; cdr3_aa: CASTWGDSYYEQYF
clone_size: few; d_call: TRBD1; v_call: TRBV5-1; j_call: TRBJ2-7; cdr3_nt: TGCGCCAGCAGACAGGGGTTTGTCTACGAGCAGTACTTC; cdr3_aa: CASRQGFVYEQYF
clone_size: -; d_call: TRBD2; v_call: TRBV5-1; j_call: TRBJ2-2; cdr3_nt: TGCGCCAGCAGCTGGACTAGCGGGGCCAACACGGGGGAGCTGTTTTTT; cdr3_aa: CASSWTSGANTGELFF
clone_size: few; d_call: -; v_call: TRBV6-1; j_call: TRBJ1-2; cdr3_nt: TGTGCCAGCAATAAGCCCATGGACGGAAACTATGGCTACACCTTC; cdr3_aa: CASNKPMDGNYGYTF
clone_size: few; d_call: -; v_call: TRBV29-1; j_call: TRBJ2-2; cdr3_nt: TGCAGCGTGAAGGGGGGGGGAAGCACCGGGGAGCTGTTTTTT; cdr3_aa: CSVKGGGSTGELFF
clone_size: -; d_call: -; v_call: TRBV20-1; j_call: TRBJ1-3; cdr3_nt: TGCAGTGCTCTCGGGGATCGCAGGGGAGGAAACACCATATATTTT; cdr3_aa: CSALGDRRGGNTIYF
clone_size: -; d_call: TRBD1; v_call: TRBV4-1; j_call: TRBJ2-1; cdr3_nt: TGCGCCAGCAGCCAAGACAGGACAGGGAACTCCAATGAGCAGTTCTTC; cdr3_aa: CASSQDRTGNSNEQFF
clone_size: -; d_call: TRBD2; v_call: TRBV20-1; j_call: TRBJ2-7; cdr3_nt: TGCAGTGCTATGCCCCAAATACTAGCGGACTACGAGCAGTACTTC; cdr3_aa: CSAMPQILADYEQYF
clone_size: many; d_call: TRBD2; v_call: TRBV15; j_call: TRBJ2-1; cdr3_nt: TGTGCCACCAGCAGGGCCCGACCTCTAGCGGGAGTAGGCAATGAGCAGTTCTTC; cdr3_aa: CATSRARPLAGVGNEQFF
clone_size: once; d_call: -; v_call: TRBV5-1; j_call: TRBJ2-5; cdr3_nt: TGCGCCAGCAGCAGCGGACAGTTGGGAGAGACCCAGTACTTC; cdr3_aa: CASSSGQLGETQYF
clone_size: few; d_call: -; v_call: TRBV28; j_call: TRBJ2-5; cdr3_nt: TGTGCCAGCAGTCCTGGACAAATCGTTAAAGAGACCCAGTACTTC; cdr3_aa: CASSPGQIVKETQYF
clone_size: -; d_call: -; v_call: TRBV6-1; j_call: TRBJ1-5; cdr3_nt: TGTGCCAGCAGTGAAACCTATAGCAATCAGCCCCAGCATTTT; cdr3_aa: CASSETYSNQPQHF
clone_size: -; d_call: -; v_call: TRBV4-2; j_call: TRBJ2-5; cdr3_nt: TGTGCCAGCAGCCTCACAACGGAGGCAGCGGAGACCCAGTACTTC; cdr3_aa: CASSLTTEAAETQYF
clone_size: many; d_call: TRBD1; v_call: TRBV3-1; j_call: TRBJ2-2; cdr3_nt: TGTGCCAGCAGCCATACAGGGGGCACCGGGGAGCTGTTTTTT; cdr3_aa: CASSHTGGTGELFF
clone_size: many; d_call: -; v_call: TRBV20-1; j_call: TRBJ1-2; cdr3_nt: TGCAGTGCTAGACAGGGCGGAGGCTACACCTTC; cdr3_aa: CSARQGGGYTF
clone_size: -; d_call: -; v_call: TRBV28; j_call: TRBJ1-5; cdr3_nt: TGTGCCAGCAGTCCTAACCCCCAGGTGGCAGGGGGCAATCAGCCCCAGCATTTT; cdr3_aa: CASSPNPQVAGGNQPQHF
clone_size: few; d_call: -; v_call: TRBV9; j_call: TRBJ1-1; cdr3_nt: TGTGCCAGCAGCGTCCAGAGGGGAGGAGGTAACACTGAAGCTTTCTTT; cdr3_aa: CASSVQRGGGNTEAFF
clone_size: -; d_call: -; v_call: TRBV6-1; j_call: TRBJ1-1; cdr3_nt: TGTGCCAGCAGTACCCGTCTAGGAGGGATGGGCACTGAAGCTTTCTTT; cdr3_aa: CASSTRLGGMGTEAFF